In its sample, the clone carrying this T cell receptor beta chain was seen once. Measured with immunoSEQ multiplex PCR; TCRdb has only the in-frame clones, and not every one. This table holds roughly 48,000 clones, around three quarters found once. This specimen comes from a study of T cells in localized non-small cell lung cancer. From germline, CDR1 is LGHNA and CDR2 YSLEER. This CDR3 spans 14 amino acids. Trimming took off 5 bases at V and 4 bases at J, with 15 bases between the two ends. The rearrangement uses TRBV4-3 and TRBJ2-7; D is tentatively TRBD1 or TRBD2 (5 bases each). The starting material was peripheral blood, obtained before any cancer treatment. This TCR derives from a man between 40 and 70 years old with stage I squamous cell lung carcinoma. This CDR3 is CASSARDRGYEQYF. The DNA for the CDR3 is TGCGCCAGCAGCGCCCGGGACCGGGGATACGAGCAGTACTTC.